This T cell receptor beta chain was obtained from a study of blood T cell repertoires in COVID-19. Assay used: immunoSEQ multiplex PCR; TCRdb lists only in-frame clones, some missing. Here the sample spans 180,000 or so clones, 80% to 85% being singletons. Germline CDR1 reads KGHSH; CDR2 reads LQKENI. Trimming removed 5 bases from V and 2 bases from J; junction bases left unmatched: 12. CDR3 length: 17 residues. The chain links TRBV18 to TRBJ2-7; 10 bases agree with TRBD1. The TCR was taken from a human donor with acute or convalescent COVID-19. The donor label of this sample is uncertain. Sequencing was carried out using peripheral blood. CDR3 bases: TGTGCCAGCTCATCTTTTGCCGCCGGGACAGGGGCCTACGAGCAGTACTTC. Amino acid sequence: CASSSFAAGTGAYEQYF.